The clone carrying this T cell receptor beta chain occurred many times. These data originate in a study of early T cells in non-severe SARS-CoV-2 infection. Germline assignment: CDR1 MNHEY and CDR2 SVGAGI. Trimming left V 0 bases short and J 1 base short, with 16 bases between. This CDR3 has 18 residues. TCRdb reprocessed the 5' RACE reads via MiXCR and lists one record per CDR3 protein. The table records 50,000 or so distinct CDR3 sequences, more than 9.5% of them present only once. The specimen sequenced was whole blood. V usage is TRBV6-5 and J usage is TRBJ1-3; D is possibly TRBD1 (6 bases). This receptor was identified in an adult who was a healthcare worker with PCR-confirmed SARS-CoV-2 infection or an uninfected control (not recorded which). For the CDR3, the DNA is TGTGCCAGCAGTTACTCCGCCACCGGGACAAAGTCTGGAAACACCATATATTTT. This translates into CASSYSATGTKSGNTIYF.